This section outlines one T cell receptor beta chain sequence together with its context. Its target is not known. This record belongs to a study of OX40 agonist ivuxolimab in advanced cancers. The CDR3 has 17 amino acids. CDR1 SNHLY and CDR2 FYNNEI come from the germline V gene. Trimming removed 6 bases at V and 1 base at J, with 19 bases between. The protocol was immunoSEQ multiplex PCR, while the TCRdb copy is restricted to in-frame clones and leaves out a portion. The sample has some 45,000 clones, approximately 84% seen once. General study results and limits: By week 6 at 0.1 to 3.0 mg/kg, blood CD4+ and CD8+ T cells had expanded clonally.

The V and J genes are TRBV2 and TRBJ1-3; D perhaps matches TRBD1 (6 bases). This sample comprised CD4+ or CD8+ T cells sorted from blood, obtained in a trial of the OX40 agonist ivuxolimab. The TCR was taken from an adult with an advanced solid tumor such as melanoma, head and neck, liver or kidney cancer. The CDR3 DNA follows: TGTGCCAGCAGCGGGGGCCTTACAGGGTGGTCTGGAAACACCATATATTTT. It is translated as CASSGGLTGWSGNTIYF.